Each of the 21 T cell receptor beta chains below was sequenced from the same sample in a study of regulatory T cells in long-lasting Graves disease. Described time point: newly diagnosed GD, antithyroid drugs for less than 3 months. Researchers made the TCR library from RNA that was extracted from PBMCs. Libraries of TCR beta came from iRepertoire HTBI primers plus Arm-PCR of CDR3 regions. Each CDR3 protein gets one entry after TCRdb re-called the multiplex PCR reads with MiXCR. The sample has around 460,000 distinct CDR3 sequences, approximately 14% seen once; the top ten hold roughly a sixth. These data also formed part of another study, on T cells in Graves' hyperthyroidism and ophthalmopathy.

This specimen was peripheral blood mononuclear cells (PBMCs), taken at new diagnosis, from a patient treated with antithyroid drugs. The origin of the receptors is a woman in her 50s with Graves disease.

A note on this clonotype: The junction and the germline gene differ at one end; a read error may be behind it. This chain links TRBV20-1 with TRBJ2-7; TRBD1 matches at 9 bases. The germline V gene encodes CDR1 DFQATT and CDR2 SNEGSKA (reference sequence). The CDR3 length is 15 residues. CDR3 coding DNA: TGCAGTGCTAGAGGGGACAGGGAACCTAATTACGAGCGGTACTTC. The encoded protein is CSARGDREPNYERYF.

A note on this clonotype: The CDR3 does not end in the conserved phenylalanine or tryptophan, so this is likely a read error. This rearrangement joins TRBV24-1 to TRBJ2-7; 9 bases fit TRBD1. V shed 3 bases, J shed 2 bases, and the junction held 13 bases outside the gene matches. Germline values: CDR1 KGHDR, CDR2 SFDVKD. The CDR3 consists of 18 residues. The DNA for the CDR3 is TGTGCCACCAGTGATCCAAAACCTACGGGGACAGGGACCTACGAGCAGTACTCC. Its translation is CATSDPKPTGTGTYEQYS.

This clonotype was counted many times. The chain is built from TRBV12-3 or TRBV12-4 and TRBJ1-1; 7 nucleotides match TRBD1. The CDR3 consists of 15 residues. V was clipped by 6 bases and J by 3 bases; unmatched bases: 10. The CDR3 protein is CASRSRQGGDTEAFF. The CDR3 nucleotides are TGTGCCAGCAGGTCACGACAGGGAGGGGACACTGAAGCTTTCTTT.

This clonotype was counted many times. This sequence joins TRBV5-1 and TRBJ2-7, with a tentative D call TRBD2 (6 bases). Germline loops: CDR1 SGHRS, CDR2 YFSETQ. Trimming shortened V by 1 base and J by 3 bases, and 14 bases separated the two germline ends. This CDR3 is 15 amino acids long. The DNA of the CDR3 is TGCGCCAGCAGCTTGAACTTAGACGGGAGCTACGAGCAGTACTTC. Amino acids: CASSLNLDGSYEQYF.

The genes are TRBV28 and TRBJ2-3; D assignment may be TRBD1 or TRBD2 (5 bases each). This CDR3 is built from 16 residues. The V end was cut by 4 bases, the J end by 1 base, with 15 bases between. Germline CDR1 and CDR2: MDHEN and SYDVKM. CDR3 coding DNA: TGTGCCAGCAGTTCGGGACCGAGCTCTGGCACAGATACGCAGTATTTT. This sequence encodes CASSSGPSSGTDTQYF.

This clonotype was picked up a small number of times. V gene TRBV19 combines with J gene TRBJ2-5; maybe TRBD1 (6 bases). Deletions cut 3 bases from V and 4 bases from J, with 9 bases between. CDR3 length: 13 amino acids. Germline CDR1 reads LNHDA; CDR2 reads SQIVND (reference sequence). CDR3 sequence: CASSMKGGETQYF. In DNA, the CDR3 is TGTGCCAGTAGTATGAAAGGGGGAGAGACCCAGTACTTC. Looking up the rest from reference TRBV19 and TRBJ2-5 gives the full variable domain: DGGITQSPKYLFRKEGQNVTLSCEQNLNHDAMYWYRQDPGQGLRLIYYSQIVNDFQKGDIAEGYSVSREKKESFPLTVTSAQKNPTAFYLCASSMKGGETQYFGPGTRLLVL.

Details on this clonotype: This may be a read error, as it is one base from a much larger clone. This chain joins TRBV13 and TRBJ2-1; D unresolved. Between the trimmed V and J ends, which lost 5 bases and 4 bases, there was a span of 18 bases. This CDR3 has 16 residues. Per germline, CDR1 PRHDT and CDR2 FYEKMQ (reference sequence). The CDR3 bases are TGTGCCAGCAGCAGGTTGACTGGCACCTCTTACAATGAGCAGTTCTTC. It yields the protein CASSRLTGTSYNEQFF.

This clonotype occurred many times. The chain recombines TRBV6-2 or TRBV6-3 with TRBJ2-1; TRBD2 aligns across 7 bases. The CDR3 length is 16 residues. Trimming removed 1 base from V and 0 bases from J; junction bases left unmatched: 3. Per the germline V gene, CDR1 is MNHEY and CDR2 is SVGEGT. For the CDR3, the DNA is TGTGCCAGCAGTTACTTTACGGGAGGCTCCTACAATGAGCAGTTCTTC. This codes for CASSYFTGGSYNEQFF.

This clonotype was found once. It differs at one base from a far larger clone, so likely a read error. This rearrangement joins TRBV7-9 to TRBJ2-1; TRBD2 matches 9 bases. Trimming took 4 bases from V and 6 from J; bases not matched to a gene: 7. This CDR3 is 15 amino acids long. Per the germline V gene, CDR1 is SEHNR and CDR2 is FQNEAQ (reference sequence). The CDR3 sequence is CASSSPAGGGNEQFF. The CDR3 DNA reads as TGTGCCAGCAGCTCACCAGCGGGAGGCGGCAATGAGCAGTTCTTC. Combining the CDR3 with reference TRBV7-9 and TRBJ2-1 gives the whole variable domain DTGVSQNPRHKITKRGQNVTFRCDPISEHNRLYWYRQTLGQGPEFLTYFQNEAQLEKSRLLSDRFSAERPKGSFSTLEIQRTEQGDSAMYLCASSSPAGGGNEQFFGPGTRLTVL.

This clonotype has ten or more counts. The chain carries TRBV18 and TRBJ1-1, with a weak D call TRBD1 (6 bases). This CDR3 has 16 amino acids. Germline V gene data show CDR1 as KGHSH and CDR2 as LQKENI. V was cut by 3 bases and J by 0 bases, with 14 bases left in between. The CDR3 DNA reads TGTGCCAGCTCACCTCTCCGGGGGGCGGTGAACACTGAAGCTTTCTTT. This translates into CASSPLRGAVNTEAFF.

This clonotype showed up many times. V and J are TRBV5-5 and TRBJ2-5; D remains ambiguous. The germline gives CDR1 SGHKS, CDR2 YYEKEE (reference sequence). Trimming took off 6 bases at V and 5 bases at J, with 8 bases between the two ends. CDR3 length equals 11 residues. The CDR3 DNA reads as TGTGCCAGCATCGGACGGGAGACCCAGTACTTC. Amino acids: CASIGRETQYF.

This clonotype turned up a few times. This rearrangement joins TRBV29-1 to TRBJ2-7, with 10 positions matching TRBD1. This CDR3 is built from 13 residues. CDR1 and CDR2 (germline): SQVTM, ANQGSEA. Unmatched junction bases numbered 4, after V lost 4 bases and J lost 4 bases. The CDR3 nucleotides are TGCAGCGTTGCTGGGACAGGGGTATACGAGCAGTACTTC. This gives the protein CSVAGTGVYEQYF.

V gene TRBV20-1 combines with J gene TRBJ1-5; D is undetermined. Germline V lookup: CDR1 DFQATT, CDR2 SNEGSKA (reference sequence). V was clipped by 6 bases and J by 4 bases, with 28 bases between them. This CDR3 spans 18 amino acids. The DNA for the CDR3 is TGCAGTGCGGCCCCTTCTCTGTCCGGAAAAGGATGGAATCAGCCCCAGCATTTT. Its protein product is CSAAPSLSGKGWNQPQHF.

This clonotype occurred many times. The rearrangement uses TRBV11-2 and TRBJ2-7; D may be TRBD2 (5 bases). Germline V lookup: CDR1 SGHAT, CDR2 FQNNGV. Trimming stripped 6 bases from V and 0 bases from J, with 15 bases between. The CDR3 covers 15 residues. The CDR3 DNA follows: TGTGCCAGCAGACCAGCGGACCTTGCCTCCTACGAGCAGTACTTC. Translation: CASRPADLASYEQYF.

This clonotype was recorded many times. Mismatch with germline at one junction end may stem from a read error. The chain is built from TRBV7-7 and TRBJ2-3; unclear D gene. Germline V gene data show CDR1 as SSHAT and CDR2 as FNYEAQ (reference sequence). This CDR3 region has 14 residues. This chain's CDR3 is CASSLAPGTDTQYF. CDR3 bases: TGTGCTAGCAGCTTAGCCCCCGGGACAGATACGCAGTATTTT.

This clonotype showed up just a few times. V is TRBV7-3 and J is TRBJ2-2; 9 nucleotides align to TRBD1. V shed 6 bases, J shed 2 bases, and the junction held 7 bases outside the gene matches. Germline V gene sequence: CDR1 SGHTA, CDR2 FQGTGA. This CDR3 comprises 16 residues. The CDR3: CASSRTGGVNTGELFF. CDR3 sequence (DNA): TGTGCCAGCAGTCGCACAGGGGGCGTTAACACCGGGGAGCTGTTTTTT.

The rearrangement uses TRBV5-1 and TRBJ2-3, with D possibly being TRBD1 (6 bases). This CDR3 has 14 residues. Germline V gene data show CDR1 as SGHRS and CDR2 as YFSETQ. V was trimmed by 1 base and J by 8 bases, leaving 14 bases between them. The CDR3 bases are TGCGCCAGCAGCTTGTCCAACACACAGGGTACGCAGTATTTT. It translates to CASSLSNTQGTQYF.

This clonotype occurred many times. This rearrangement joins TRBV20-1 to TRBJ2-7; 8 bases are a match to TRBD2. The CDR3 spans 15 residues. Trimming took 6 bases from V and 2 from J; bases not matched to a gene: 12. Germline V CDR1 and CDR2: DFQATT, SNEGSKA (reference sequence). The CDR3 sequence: CSAGGDGLAAYEQYF. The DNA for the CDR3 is TGCAGTGCCGGAGGGGACGGACTAGCTGCCTACGAGCAGTACTTC.

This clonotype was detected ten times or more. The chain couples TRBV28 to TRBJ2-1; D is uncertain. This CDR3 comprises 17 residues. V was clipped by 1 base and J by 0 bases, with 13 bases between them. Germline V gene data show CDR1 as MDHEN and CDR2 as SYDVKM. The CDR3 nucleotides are TGTGCCAGCAGTTTATCGGTCTTGCGTAGCTCCTACAATGAGCAGTTCTTC. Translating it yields CASSLSVLRSSYNEQFF.

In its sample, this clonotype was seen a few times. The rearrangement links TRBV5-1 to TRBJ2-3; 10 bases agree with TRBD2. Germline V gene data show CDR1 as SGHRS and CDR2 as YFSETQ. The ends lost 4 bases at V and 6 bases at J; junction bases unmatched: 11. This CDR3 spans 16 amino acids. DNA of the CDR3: TGCGCCAGCAGCCCCTGGCCCCTAGCGGGAGAGGATACGCAGTATTTT. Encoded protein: CASSPWPLAGEDTQYF.

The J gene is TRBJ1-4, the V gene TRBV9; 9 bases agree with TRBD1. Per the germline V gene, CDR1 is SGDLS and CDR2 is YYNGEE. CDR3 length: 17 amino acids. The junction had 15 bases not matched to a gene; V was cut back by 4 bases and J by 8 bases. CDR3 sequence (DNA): TGTGCCAGCAGCAATCAGGCACCGGGACAGGGATACGAAAAACTGTTTTTT. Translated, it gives CASSNQAPGQGYEKLFF.